This T cell receptor beta chain appears in the sequencing data of a study of T cell repertoires in cytomegalovirus infection. Study in general: Based on public TCR beta signatures, there were indications of CMV infection and of a matching HLA type.

TCRdb analysed the reads with MiXCR anew, one entry per CDR3 protein. The top ten hold 2% to 3% of the sample, which has about 300,000 distinct CDR3 sequences, 8% to 10% seen once. This clonotype was observed at least ten times. This CDR3 comprises 12 residues. V was clipped by 1 base and J by 10 bases, with 10 bases between them. Germline CDR1 SEHNR, CDR2 FQNEAQ (reference sequence). The clonotype was recovered from a human donor in good health (CMV status not recorded). Some clones in this sample may be carry-over from other donors' samples. Specimen: PBMCs. The rearrangement uses TRBV7-9 and TRBJ1-1; D gene unclear. The CDR3 spells CASSLEYRGAFF. CDR3 DNA sequence: TGTGCCAGCAGCTTAGAGTATCGCGGAGCTTTCTTT.